Listed here are 20 T cell receptor beta chains from one sample, sequenced in a study of shared clonotypes between healthy human individuals. Libraries were prepared by immunoSEQ multiplex PCR; TCRdb keeps only in-frame clonotypes and omits some of them. The table includes 2.3 million or so clones, 90% to 95% detected once. Sequencing was carried out using naive CD4+ T cells from PBMCs. Subset meaning: CD45RA+ positively selected. The receptors come from a man aged 18 to 35 in good health. Some clones in this sample may be carry-over from other donors' samples.

With regard to this clone: In the same sample, other DNA sequences code for this CDR3. This chain connects TRBV7-3 to TRBJ2-2; 7 positions match TRBD2. This CDR3 contains 16 residues. With V trimmed by 0 bases and J by 0 bases, 1 base remained unmatched. Germline loops: CDR1 SGHTA, CDR2 FQGTGA. DNA for the CDR3: TGTGCCAGCAGCTTAACGGGAGGGGCGAACACCGGGGAGCTGTTTTTT. Its protein is CASSLTGGANTGELFF.

Turning to this clone: Other nucleotide sequences from this sample produce the same CDR3. The gene calls are TRBV11-2 and TRBJ2-2, with a weak D call TRBD1 (5 bases). This CDR3 contains 13 residues. Trimming cost V 5 bases and J 5 bases, with 9 bases left between them. Germline lookup yields CDR1 SGHAT and CDR2 FQNNGV. For the CDR3, the DNA is TGTGCCAGCAGCCCCGACAGAACCGGGGAGCTGTTTTTT. Protein product: CASSPDRTGELFF.

The chain uses TRBV6-1 and TRBJ1-5; perhaps TRBD1 as D (5 bases). CDR3 size: 15 residues. Germline assignment: CDR1 MNHNS and CDR2 SASEGT. The V and J ends lost 0 bases and 4 bases respectively, with 10 bases between them. As DNA, the CDR3 is TGTGCCAGCAGTGAAGCGGGACGGGGAAATCAGCCCCAGCATTTT. Encoded protein: CASSEAGRGNQPQHF.

This chain connects TRBV19 to TRBJ2-2; possibly TRBD2 for D (6 bases). The length of the CDR3 is 13 residues. The germline CDR1 and CDR2 sequences are LNHDA and SQIVND (reference sequence). Trimming took off 2 bases at V and 6 bases at J, with 7 bases between the two ends. CDR3 amino acids: CASSITSPGELFF. DNA of the CDR3: TGTGCCAGTAGTATAACTAGCCCCGGGGAGCTGTTTTTT.

The CDR3 bases are TGTGCCAGCAGCTTACAGAATAGCGGGGGCCGTAATGAGCAGTTCTTC. Its translation: CASSLQNSGGRNEQFF. The chain employs TRBV11-3 and TRBJ2-1; 9 bases map to TRBD2. The germline V gene has CDR1 SGHNT and CDR2 YENEEA. The V and J ends lost 2 bases and 7 bases, in that order; junction bases with no gene match: 9. The CDR3 is 16 amino acids.

The chain combines TRBV2 with TRBJ2-3; D gene ambiguous. The germline V gene encodes CDR1 SNHLY and CDR2 FYNNEI. Trimming cost V 5 bases and J 2 bases, with 5 bases left between them. The CDR3 sequence is 12 residues long. CDR3 sequence reads: CASSISTDTQYF. The CDR3, as DNA: TGTGCCAGCAGTATCTCCACAGATACGCAGTATTTT. Full variable domain (remainder filled in from reference TRBV2 and TRBJ2-3): EPEVTQTPSHQVTQMGQEVILRCVPISNHLYFYWYRQILGQKVEFLVSFYNNEISEKSEIFDDQFSVERPDGSNFTLKIRSTKLEDSAMYFCASSISTDTQYFGPGTRLTVL.

The J gene is TRBJ1-4, the V gene TRBV5-6; D is ambiguous. With 0 bases removed from V and 7 bases from J, the gap between germline ends came to 7 bases. The CDR3 contains 13 residues. Germline V lookup: CDR1 SGHDT, CDR2 YYEEEE. The CDR3 sequence: CASSLGQTEKLFF. In nucleotides, the CDR3 is TGTGCCAGCAGCTTGGGGCAAACTGAAAAACTGTTTTTT.

The chain carries TRBV27 and TRBJ1-5, with a possible D match to TRBD1 (5 bases). V was shortened by 5 bases and J by 8 bases, with 13 bases between the two germline ends. The CDR3 runs to 13 residues. Looked up from germline, CDR1 is MNHEY and CDR2 is SMNVEV (reference sequence). The CDR3 nucleotides are TGTGCCAGCAGTCTTAGCGGGGCTAAGCCCCAGCATTTT. Translated, it gives CASSLSGAKPQHF.

This clone was recorded only once. The gene calls are TRBV11-2 and TRBJ2-5, with 10 bases lining up with TRBD1. In germline, CDR1 is SGHAT, CDR2 FQNNGV. After removal of 7 bases from V and 3 bases from J, the junction contained 5 bases not matched to a gene. This CDR3 contains 14 residues. As DNA, the CDR3 is TGTGCCAGCATCATGACAGGGGGCGAAGAGACCCAGTACTTC. Its translation is CASIMTGGEETQYF.

The V call is TRBV30, the J call TRBJ1-5; D is possibly TRBD1 (6 bases). Germline V gives CDR1 GTSNPN, CDR2 SVGIG (reference sequence). V shed 1 base and J shed 0 bases, with 19 bases lying between them. The CDR3 extends over 18 amino acids. Written as DNA, the CDR3 is TGTGCCTGGAGTGCCCATAGAGACAGGCTATATAGCAATCAGCCCCAGCATTTT. It specifies CAWSAHRDRLYSNQPQHF.

About this clone itself: Distinct nucleotide sequences in the sample also encode this CDR3. The chain joins TRBV9 to TRBJ2-5; a possible D gene is TRBD1 (6 bases). This CDR3 is built from 14 residues. Germline loops: CDR1 SGDLS, CDR2 YYNGEE. Trimming cost V 2 bases and J 0 bases, with 8 bases left between them. The CDR3 coding sequence is TGTGCCAGCAGCGTCAGGGGAAACCAAGAGACCCAGTACTTC. Translating gives CASSVRGNQETQYF.

This clone was seen just once. The chain employs TRBV4-1 and TRBJ2-5; D is undetermined. The CDR3 totals 13 residues. Germline loops: CDR1 MGHRA, CDR2 YSYEKL. Trimming cost V 3 bases and J 5 bases, with 10 bases left between them. As DNA, the CDR3 is TGCGCCAGCAGCCAGACGAACCGGGAGACCCAGTACTTC. The encoded protein is CASSQTNRETQYF.

The V call is TRBV6-5, the J call TRBJ2-6, with a tentative D call TRBD1 (5 bases). This CDR3 region has 15 residues. Germline V gene lookup returns CDR1 MNHEY and CDR2 SVGAGI. V was pared by 6 bases and J by 4 bases, with 13 bases between. This chain's CDR3 is CASRDTGWGANVLTF. For the CDR3, the DNA is TGTGCCAGCAGGGATACAGGCTGGGGGGCCAACGTCCTGACTTTC.

Points on this clone: At the DNA level, this CDR3 is encoded by other sequences in the same sample as well. This CDR3 reads CASREGQNYGYTF. For the CDR3, the DNA is TGTGCCAGCAGGGAGGGACAAAACTATGGCTACACCTTC. The rearrangement links TRBV6-1 to TRBJ1-2, with a weak D call TRBD1 (6 bases). Trimming removed 6 bases at V and 2 bases at J, with 10 bases between. Germline V lookup: CDR1 MNHNS, CDR2 SASEGT. This CDR3 has 13 residues.

The rearrangement links TRBV5-6 to TRBJ1-5; D is uncertain. The V end lost 2 bases, the J end lost 3 bases, and 6 bases lay between the germline ends. Germline loops: CDR1 SGHDT, CDR2 YYEEEE. The CDR3 extends over 13 amino acids. CDR3 nucleotides: TGTGCCAGCAGCTTTTTGAACAATCAGCCCCAGCATTTT. The encoded protein is CASSFLNNQPQHF.

About this clone: The sample has other DNA sequences that encode this CDR3 too. V usage is TRBV5-1 and J usage is TRBJ1-4; 8 bases are a match to TRBD1. This CDR3 is built from 15 residues. CDR1 SGHRS and CDR2 YFSETQ come from the germline V gene. J was trimmed by 8 bases and V by 1 base; bases with no gene match: 7. The CDR3 loop reads CASSLLGQGGEKLFF. The CDR3 DNA reads TGCGCCAGCAGCTTGTTAGGACAGGGAGGAGAAAAACTGTTTTTT.

The chain uses TRBV28 and TRBJ2-7; 9 positions match TRBD1. V lost 4 bases and J lost 5; bases outside the gene matches: 12. CDR3 length: 16 amino acids. Germline CDR1 is MDHEN and CDR2 is SYDVKM. The CDR3 spells CASSSLSGTGLNEQYF. The CDR3 DNA is TGTGCCAGCAGTTCCTTATCCGGGACAGGGTTGAACGAGCAGTACTTC.

The chain combines TRBV28 with TRBJ2-3, with D perhaps assigned TRBD1 or TRBD2 (5 bases each). The CDR3 spans 16 residues. Germline values: CDR1 MDHEN, CDR2 SYDVKM. V lost 3 bases, J lost 2 bases, and 15 bases lay in between. The CDR3 DNA reads TGTGCCAGCAGTTTGTATGCAAGGGACCTCACAGATACGCAGTATTTT. Residues: CASSLYARDLTDTQYF.

The chain combines TRBV27 with TRBJ2-3, with D maybe TRBD2 (6 bases). This CDR3 is built from 13 residues. The V gene's germline CDR1 is MNHEY and CDR2 SMNVEV (reference sequence). Trimming removed 5 bases at V and 6 bases at J, with 12 bases between. This CDR3 is CASSDGEVDTQYF. The CDR3 nucleotides read TGTGCCAGCAGTGATGGGGAGGTGGATACGCAGTATTTT.

This chain uses TRBV25-1 with TRBJ2-5; either TRBD1 or TRBD2 may supply D (5 bases each). CDR1 and CDR2 (germline): MGHDK, SYGVNS. Trimming left V 7 bases short and J 2 bases short, with 11 bases between. This CDR3 has 13 residues. CDR3 sequence reads: CASTRGKQETQYF. The CDR3 bases are TGTGCCAGCACGAGGGGCAAACAAGAGACCCAGTACTTC.